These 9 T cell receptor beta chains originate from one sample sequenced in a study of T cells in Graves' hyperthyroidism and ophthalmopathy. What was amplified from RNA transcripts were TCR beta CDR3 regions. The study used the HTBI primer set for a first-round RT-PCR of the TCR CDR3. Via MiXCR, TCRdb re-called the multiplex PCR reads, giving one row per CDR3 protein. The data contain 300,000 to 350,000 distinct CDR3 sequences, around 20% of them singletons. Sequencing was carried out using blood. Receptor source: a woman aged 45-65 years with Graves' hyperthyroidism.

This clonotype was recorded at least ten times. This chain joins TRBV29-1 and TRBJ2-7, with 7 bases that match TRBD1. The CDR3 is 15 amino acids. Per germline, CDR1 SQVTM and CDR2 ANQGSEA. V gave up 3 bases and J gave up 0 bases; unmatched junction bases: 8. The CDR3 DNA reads TGCAGCGTTGAGGAGAACAGACAGGGCTCCTACGAGCAGTACTTC. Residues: CSVEENRQGSYEQYF.

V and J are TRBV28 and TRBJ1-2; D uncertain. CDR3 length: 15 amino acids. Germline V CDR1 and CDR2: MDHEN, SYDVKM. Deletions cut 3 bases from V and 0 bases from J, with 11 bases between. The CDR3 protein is CASSFGPDANYGYTF. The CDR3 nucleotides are TGTGCCAGCAGTTTCGGGCCTGACGCTAACTATGGCTACACCTTC.

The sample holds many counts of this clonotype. The CDR3 nucleotides read TGCAGCGTTGAATATGGGGGAGGCGAGCAGTTCTTC. This encodes CSVEYGGGEQFF. This chain joins TRBV29-1 and TRBJ2-1; weak D call: TRBD2 (6 bases). V was clipped by 2 bases and J by 10 bases, with 12 bases between them. The germline CDR1 and CDR2 sequences are SQVTM and ANQGSEA. CDR3 size: 12 residues.

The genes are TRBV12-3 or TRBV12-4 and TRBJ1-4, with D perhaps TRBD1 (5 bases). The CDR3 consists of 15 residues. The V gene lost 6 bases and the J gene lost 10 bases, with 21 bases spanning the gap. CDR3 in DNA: TGTGCCAGCAGCTCCTCGGACACTATGGCGGGAAAACTGTTTTTT. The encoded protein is CASSSSDTMAGKLFF.

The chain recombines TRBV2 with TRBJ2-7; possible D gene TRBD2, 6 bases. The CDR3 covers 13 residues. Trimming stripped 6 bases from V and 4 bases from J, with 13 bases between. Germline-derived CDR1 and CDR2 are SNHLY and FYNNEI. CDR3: CASREGRSYEQYF. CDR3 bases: TGTGCCAGCAGGGAGGGACGGTCTTACGAGCAGTACTTC.

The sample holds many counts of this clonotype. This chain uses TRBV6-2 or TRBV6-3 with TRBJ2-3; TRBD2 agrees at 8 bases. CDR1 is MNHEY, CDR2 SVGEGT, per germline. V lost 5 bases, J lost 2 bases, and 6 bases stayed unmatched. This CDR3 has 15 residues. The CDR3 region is CASSNSGGFTDTQYF. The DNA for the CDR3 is TGTGCCAGCAGTAACAGCGGGGGTTTCACAGATACGCAGTATTTT.

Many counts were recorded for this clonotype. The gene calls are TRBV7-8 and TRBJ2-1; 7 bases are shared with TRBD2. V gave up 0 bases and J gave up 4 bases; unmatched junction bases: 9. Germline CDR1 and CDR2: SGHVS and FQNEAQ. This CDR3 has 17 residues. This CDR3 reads CASSLAVSSGAYNEQFF. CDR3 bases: TGTGCCAGCAGCTTAGCTGTGTCGAGCGGGGCATACAATGAGCAGTTCTTC.

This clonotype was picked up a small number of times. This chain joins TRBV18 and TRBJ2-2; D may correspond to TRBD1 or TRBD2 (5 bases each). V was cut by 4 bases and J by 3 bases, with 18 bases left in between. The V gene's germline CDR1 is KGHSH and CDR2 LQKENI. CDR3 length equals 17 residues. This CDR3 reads CASSLLRRGVDTGELFF. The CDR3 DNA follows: TGTGCCAGCTCACTACTCAGGAGAGGGGTGGACACCGGGGAGCTGTTTTTT.

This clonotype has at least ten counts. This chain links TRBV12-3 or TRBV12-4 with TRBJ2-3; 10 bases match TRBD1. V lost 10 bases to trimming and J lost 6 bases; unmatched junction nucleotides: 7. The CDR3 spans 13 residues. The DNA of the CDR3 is TGTGCCACCGGGACAGGGGTAAGGGATACGCAGTATTTT. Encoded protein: CATGTGVRDTQYF.